This passage covers 12 T cell receptor beta chains from one sample sequenced in a study of blood T cell repertoires in COVID-19. Libraries were prepared by immunoSEQ multiplex PCR; TCRdb keeps only in-frame clonotypes and omits some of them. This sample carries about 50,000 clones, around 85% of them seen once, and the ten largest clones take around 6%. Sequenced input: peripheral blood. These receptors came from a man in his 60s with acute or convalescent COVID-19.

V usage is TRBV28 and J usage is TRBJ1-3; D remains unclear. V lost 4 bases, J lost 2 bases, and 15 bases lay in between. Germline V gene lookup returns CDR1 MDHEN and CDR2 SYDVKM. The CDR3 covers 16 residues. The CDR3 nucleotides are TGTGCCAGCAGTTCCGTTGGGCACGGGACTGGAAACACCATATATTTT. Encoded protein: CASSSVGHGTGNTIYF.

V usage is TRBV12-5 and J usage is TRBJ2-2; D possibly corresponds to TRBD2 (6 bases). With 0 bases removed from V and 4 bases from J, the gap between germline ends came to 18 bases. The CDR3 loop spans 18 amino acids. CDR1 is LGHNT and CDR2 is FRNRAP in the germline V gene. CDR3 nucleotides: TGTGCTAGTGGTTTGGTTTATACTTCGACAGCGGGCACCGGGGAGCTGTTTTTT. Encoded protein: CASGLVYTSTAGTGELFF.

This clone was recorded a few times. The chain links TRBV29-1 to TRBJ1-1, with D perhaps TRBD1 (5 bases). In germline, CDR1 is SQVTM, CDR2 ANQGSEA. The CDR3 runs to 12 residues. The ends were cut back, 4 bases at V and 6 bases at J, with 12 bases in the middle. CDR3 nucleotide sequence: TGCAGCGTTGCAGGGTGGGCTTCTGAAGCTTTCTTT. It translates to CSVAGWASEAFF.

The rearrangement joins TRBV19 to TRBJ2-2; D possibly corresponds to TRBD1 (5 bases). The V gene lost 6 bases and the J gene lost 3 bases, with 11 bases spanning the gap. CDR1 is LNHDA, CDR2 SQIVND, per germline (reference sequence). The CDR3 runs to 14 residues. DNA of the CDR3: TGTGCCAGTAGGACCAAGGGGTACACCGGGGAGCTGTTTTTT. This encodes CASRTKGYTGELFF.

The CDR3 coding sequence is TGTGCCAGCAGCGTAGATGGATTAGCGGGGGCTCGCGACGAGCAGTACTTC. As protein: CASSVDGLAGARDEQYF. The rearrangement uses TRBV9 and TRBJ2-7; 9 positions agree with TRBD2. Germline V gene sequence: CDR1 SGDLS, CDR2 YYNGEE. The CDR3 spans 17 residues. V was pared by 0 bases and J by 5 bases, with 12 bases of the junction left unmatched.

This chain joins TRBV18 and TRBJ1-1; 9 nucleotides match TRBD1. The CDR3 is 16 residues long. J lost 0 bases, V lost 6 bases, and 8 bases had no gene match. Germline-derived CDR1 and CDR2 are KGHSH and LQKENI. CDR3 region: CASSRQGGSMNTEAFF. As DNA, the CDR3 is TGTGCCAGCTCCCGACAGGGGGGATCTATGAACACTGAAGCTTTCTTT.

The chain couples TRBV5-1 to TRBJ1-4, with D perhaps matching TRBD1 (5 bases). This CDR3 is built from 14 residues. The V and J ends lost 0 bases and 8 bases respectively, with 11 bases between them. Per the germline V gene, CDR1 is SGHRS and CDR2 is YFSETQ. CDR3 residues: CASSLGQRREKLFF. The DNA for the CDR3 is TGCGCCAGCAGCTTGGGACAGCGAAGGGAAAAACTGTTTTTT.

The chain carries TRBV7-9 and TRBJ1-2; TRBD1 agrees at 9 bases. Germline V gene data show CDR1 as SEHNR and CDR2 as FQNEAQ (reference sequence). V gave up 5 bases and J gave up 4 bases; unmatched junction bases: 5. There are 14 residues in the CDR3. CDR3 loop: CASSLTGGGYGYTF. CDR3 coding DNA: TGTGCCAGCAGCCTAACAGGGGGCGGCTATGGCTACACCTTC.

The chain joins TRBV12-3 or TRBV12-4 to TRBJ1-2, with TRBD1 matching 7 bases. With 2 bases clipped from V and 9 bases from J, the junction kept 6 bases outside the gene matches. CDR3 length: 13 amino acids. CDR3 nucleotides: TGTGCCAGCAGTTTACAGGGGGTAGGCAGCTACACCTTC. Amino acids: CASSLQGVGSYTF.

This clone occurred once. The chain carries TRBV2 and TRBJ1-2, with D uncertain. This CDR3 is 14 amino acids long. From germline, CDR1 is SNHLY and CDR2 FYNNEI. Between the trimmed V and J ends, which lost 3 bases and 5 bases, there was a span of 13 bases. In DNA, the CDR3 is TGTGCCAGCAGTGAGGTCCAGGTTCGTTATGGCTACACCTTC. Residues: CASSEVQVRYGYTF.

The chain has TRBV5-1 and TRBJ1-3; a weak D match, TRBD1 (6 bases). The germline V and J ends were trimmed by 3 bases and 4 bases, with 14 bases remaining between them. This CDR3 comprises 15 residues. The V gene's germline CDR1 is SGHRS and CDR2 YFSETQ. The CDR3 sequence: CASSSTGSDGNTIYF. The CDR3 DNA sequence: TGCGCCAGCAGCTCAACAGGGTCCGACGGAAACACCATATATTTT.

This clone has a single count. The rearrangement uses TRBV24-1 and TRBJ2-1; 11 bases align to TRBD2. V lost 4 bases to trimming and J lost 7 bases; unmatched junction nucleotides: 8. Germline V gives CDR1 KGHDR, CDR2 SFDVKD. This CDR3 is built from 16 residues. CDR3 bases: TGTGCCACCAGTGACCTTAGCGGGAGGGCGGATAATGAGCAGTTCTTC. Its translation: CATSDLSGRADNEQFF.